This TCR beta chain was sequenced during a study of cytomegalovirus exposure and HLA in healthy donors. On the study more broadly: Of over 300 genotyped donors, 65% to 85% clustered with self-reported Caucasian donors. Study-level findings and limits: Specificity of three CMV-associated chains for CMV antigens was verified in vitro. The authors reported that TCR beta sequences could predict HLA-A and HLA-B alleles. These predictions were accurate for most subjects in the first cohort. As a later analysis showed, a missense DCLRE1C variant was linked to trimming of TCR beta V- and J-genes.

The PCR used 60 Vbeta and 13 Jbeta primers. Libraries were prepared by immunoSEQ multiplex PCR; TCRdb keeps only in-frame clonotypes and omits some of them. The data contain over 150,000 clones, about 80% of them singletons. As regards this clone: Its target is not known.

Sequenced: PBMCs. This clonotype originated in a woman in her thirties in good health and CMV-seronegative.

The CDR3 coding sequence is TGTGCCTGGAGTACGGGTGGACAATGGTTCGAAAAACTGTTTTTT. Translating it yields CAWSTGGQWFEKLFF. The rearrangement links TRBV30 to TRBJ1-4; perhaps TRBD1 as D (5 bases). This CDR3 comprises 15 residues. Germline V gene lookup returns CDR1 GTSNPN and CDR2 SVGIG (reference sequence). The V end lost 2 bases, the J end lost 8 bases, and 18 bases lay between the germline ends.